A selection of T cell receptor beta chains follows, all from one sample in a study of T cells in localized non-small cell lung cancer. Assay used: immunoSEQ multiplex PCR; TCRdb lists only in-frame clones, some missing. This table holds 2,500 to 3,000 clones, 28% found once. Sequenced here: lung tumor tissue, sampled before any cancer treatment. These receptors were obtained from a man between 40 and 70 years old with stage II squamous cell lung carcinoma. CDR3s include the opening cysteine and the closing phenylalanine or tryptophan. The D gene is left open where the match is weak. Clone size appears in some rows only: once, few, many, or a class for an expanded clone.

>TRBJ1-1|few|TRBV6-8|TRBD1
TGTGCCAGCAGTTACAGAGGACAGGGGGCCACTGAAGCTTTCTTT
CASSYRGQGATEAFF
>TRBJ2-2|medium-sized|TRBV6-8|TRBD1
TGTGCCAGCAGTCCCGGACAGGGAACCACCGGGGAGCTGTTTTTT
CASSPGQGTTGELFF
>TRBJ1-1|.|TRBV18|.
TGTGCCAGCTCATCTCAAGAGAACACTGAAGCTTTCTTT
CASSSQENTEAFF
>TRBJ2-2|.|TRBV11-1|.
TGTGCTAGCAGCTCAAGGGGGGGAGACACCGGGGAGCTGTTTTTT
CASSSRGGDTGELFF
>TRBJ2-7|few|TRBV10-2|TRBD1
TGCGCCAGCAGTGACTCTCCCCCTTGGGACAGGGGCTACGAGCAGTACTTC
CASSDSPPWDRGYEQYF
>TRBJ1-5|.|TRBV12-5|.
TGTGCCAGCGTGCGAGGGTCGGGACAGCCCCAGCATTTT
CASVRGSGQPQHF
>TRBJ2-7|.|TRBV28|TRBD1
TGTGCCAGCAGGCGCCGGGACAGCGGATTTAGCTCCTACGAGCAGTACTTC
CASRRRDSGFSSYEQYF
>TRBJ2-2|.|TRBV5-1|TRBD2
TGCGCCAGCAGCTTGTCAACTAGCGGGATGTACACCGGGGAGCTGTTTTTT
CASSLSTSGMYTGELFF
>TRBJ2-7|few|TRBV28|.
TGTGCCAGCAGTTTCGGCGGACTCTACGAGCAGTACTTC
CASSFGGLYEQYF
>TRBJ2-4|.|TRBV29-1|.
TGCAGTATACTAAACCTTAAAAACATTCAGTACTTC
CSILNLKNIQYF
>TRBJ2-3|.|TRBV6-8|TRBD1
TGTGCCAGCAGTGCGAGACAGGGGGAGGGAGATACGCAGTATTTT
CASSARQGEGDTQYF
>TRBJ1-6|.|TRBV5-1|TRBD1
TGCGCCAGCAGCTTTGAGGGGGCCTTAGGGGCACCCCTCCACTTT
CASSFEGALGAPLHF
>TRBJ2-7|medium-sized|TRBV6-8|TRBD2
TGTGCCAGCAGTTTAGGTAGCGGGGCGTCTTCCTACGAGCAGTACTTC
CASSLGSGASSYEQYF
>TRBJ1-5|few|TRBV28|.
TGTGCCAGCAGTTTCGGGGGTCAGCCCCAGCATTTT
CASSFGGQPQHF
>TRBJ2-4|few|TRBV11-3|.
TGTGCCAGCAGCTTGGCCGGGTGGGAGGTAAACATTCAGTACTTC
CASSLAGWEVNIQYF
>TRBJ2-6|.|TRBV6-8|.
TGTGCCAGCCGTCTATCAGGGGCTGGGGCCAACGTCCTGACTTTC
CASRLSGAGANVLTF
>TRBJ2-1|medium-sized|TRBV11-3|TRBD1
TGTGCCAGCAGCTTGGCCGGGACAGGGGGCCATGAGCAGTTCTTC
CASSLAGTGGHEQFF
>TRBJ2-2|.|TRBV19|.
TGTGCCAGCGGCCCCGGGGGACAGAACACCGGGGAGCTGTTTTTT
CASGPGGQNTGELFF
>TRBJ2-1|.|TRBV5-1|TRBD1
TGCGCCAGCAGCTACGAGACAGGGTTCAATGAGCAGTTCTTC
CASSYETGFNEQFF
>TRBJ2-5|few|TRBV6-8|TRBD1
TGTGCCATCAGTCCCGAGGGACAGGGAGAGCCAGAGACCCAGTACTTC
CAISPEGQGEPETQYF
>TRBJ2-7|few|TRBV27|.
TGTGCCAGCAGGGACAGTTCCTACGAGCAGTACTTC
CASRDSSYEQYF
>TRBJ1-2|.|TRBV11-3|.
TGTGCCAGCAGCCCTTACGGGGATCCCTATGGCTACACCTTC
CASSPYGDPYGYTF
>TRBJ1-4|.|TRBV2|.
TGTGCCAGCAGTGCCGGGACATCTGCAACTAATGAAAAACTGTTTTTT
CASSAGTSATNEKLFF
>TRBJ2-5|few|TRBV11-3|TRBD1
TGTGCCAGCAGCCCACTACAGGGGGAGTCTGTAATTGAGACCCAGTACTTC
CASSPLQGESVIETQYF
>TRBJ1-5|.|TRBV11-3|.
TGTGCCAGCAGCTATGAAGGGACACCAAATCAGCCCCAGCATTTT
CASSYEGTPNQPQHF
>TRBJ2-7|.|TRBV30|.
TGTGCCTGGAGTGTACGGCTACCGAACCACCTCGAGCAGTACTTC
CAWSVRLPNHLEQYF
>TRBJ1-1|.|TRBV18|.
TGTGCCAGCTCACCACAGGCCGCGAACACTGAAGCTTTCTTT
CASSPQAANTEAFF
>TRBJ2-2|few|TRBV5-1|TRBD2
TGCGCCAGCAGCTTCGCTAGCGGGAGCGCGAGAACCGGGGAGCTGTTTTTT
CASSFASGSARTGELFF
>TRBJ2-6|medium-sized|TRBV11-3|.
TGTGCCAGCAGCTTCGATGCCTCTGGGGCCAACGTCCTGACTTTC
CASSFDASGANVLTF
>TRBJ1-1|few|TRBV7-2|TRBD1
TGTGCCAGCAGCCCAACAGGGGAGTTTGAAGCTTTCTTT
CASSPTGEFEAFF
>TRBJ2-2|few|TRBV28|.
TGTGCCAGCAGTTTATTTCGGACAGACACCGGGGAGCTGTTTTTT
CASSLFRTDTGELFF
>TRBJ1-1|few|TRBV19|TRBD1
TGTGCCAGTGGACAGGGACAGATGAACACTGAAGCTTTCTTT
CASGQGQMNTEAFF
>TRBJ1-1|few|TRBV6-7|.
TGTGCCAGCAGGGGAAGCCCTGAAGCTTTCTTT
CASRGSPEAFF
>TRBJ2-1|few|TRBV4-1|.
TGCGCCAGCAGCCAAGAAGGAGGGCAGCCCTACAATGAGCAGTTCTTC
CASSQEGGQPYNEQFF
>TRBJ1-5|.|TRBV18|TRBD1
TGTGCCAGCTCAGCGGGACAGGGCAATCAGCCCCAGCATTTT
CASSAGQGNQPQHF
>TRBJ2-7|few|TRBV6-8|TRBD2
TGTGCCAGCAGACCAACGGAAGCGGGGACTTACGAGCAGTACTTC
CASRPTEAGTYEQYF
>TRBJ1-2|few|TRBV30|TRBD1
TGTGCCTGGAGTCTAAAGGACAGGGCCGGCTACACCTTC
CAWSLKDRAGYTF
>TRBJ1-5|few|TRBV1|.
TGCGCCAGCAGCCAGGAGGGGGTTCAGCCCCAGCATTTT
CASSQEGVQPQHF
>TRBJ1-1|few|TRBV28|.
TGTGCCAGCAGTCCTTCGGAGGGGGGCACTGAAGCTTTCTTT
CASSPSEGGTEAFF
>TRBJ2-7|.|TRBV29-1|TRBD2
TGCAGCGTTGAAGATTGGGACATAGCGGGAGGCTACGAGCAGTACTTC
CSVEDWDIAGGYEQYF
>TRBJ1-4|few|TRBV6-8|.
TGTGCCAGCAGTTACTCGAATGATGAAAAACTGTTTTTT
CASSYSNDEKLFF
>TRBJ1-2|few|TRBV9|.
TGTGCCAGCAGCGTGACAGGAAACTATGGCTACACCTTC
CASSVTGNYGYTF
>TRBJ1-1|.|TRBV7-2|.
TGTGCCAGCAGCTTCGGGAGTAACACTGAAGCTTTCTTT
CASSFGSNTEAFF
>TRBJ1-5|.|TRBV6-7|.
TGTGCCAGCAGCCCTATTCAGCCCCAGCATTTT
CASSPIQPQHF
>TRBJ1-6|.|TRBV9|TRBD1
TGTGCCAGCACCCTGGACAGGAGTATATTAAACTCACCCCTCCACTTT
CASTLDRSILNSPLHF
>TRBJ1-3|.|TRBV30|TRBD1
TGTGCCTGGAGTCCACGGACAGGCGGAAACACCATATATTTT
CAWSPRTGGNTIYF
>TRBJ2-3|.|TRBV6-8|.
TGTGCCAGCATAGAGCGGCCTAGCACAGATACGCAGTATTTT
CASIERPSTDTQYF
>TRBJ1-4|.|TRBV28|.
TGTGCCAGCAGGTCAGGGAGTGGCGCTAATGAAAAACTGTTTTTT
CASRSGSGANEKLFF
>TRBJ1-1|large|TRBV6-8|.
TGTGCCAGCTCCCGGGCCAGGAGGGATAACACTGAAGCTTTCTTT
CASSRARRDNTEAFF
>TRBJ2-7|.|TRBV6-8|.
TGTGCCAGCAAACTAAGGGGGGTCTACGAGCAGTACTTC
CASKLRGVYEQYF
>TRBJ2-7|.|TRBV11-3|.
TGTGCCAGCACCGGGTGGGCCAGCGGTAACTACGAGCAGTACTTC
CASTGWASGNYEQYF
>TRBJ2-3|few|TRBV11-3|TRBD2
TGTGCCAGCAGCTTATCGCTAGCGGATAGCACAGATACGCAGTATTTT
CASSLSLADSTDTQYF
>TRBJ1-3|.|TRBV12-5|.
TGTGCACGGGGCGCTGGAAACACCATATATTTT
CARGAGNTIYF
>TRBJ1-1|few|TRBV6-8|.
TGTGCCAGTAACATTCCGGGGGCTCTCACTGAAGCTTTCTTT
CASNIPGALTEAFF
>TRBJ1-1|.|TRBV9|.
TGTGCCAGCAGTGTAGGGGGACTGTCGGCTTTCTTT
CASSVGGLSAFF
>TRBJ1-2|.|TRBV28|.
TGTGCCAGCAGTTCAGCAGGATTTTATGGCTACACCTTC
CASSSAGFYGYTF
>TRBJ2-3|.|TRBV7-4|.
TGTGCCAGCAGCTCTGACAGCACAGATACGCAGTATTTT
CASSSDSTDTQYF
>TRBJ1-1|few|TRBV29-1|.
TGCAGCGTCAGACGGGGATGGGGCACTGAAGCTTTCTTT
CSVRRGWGTEAFF
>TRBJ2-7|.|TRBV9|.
TGTGCCAGCGGGTCCGGGGGCTACGAGCAGTACTTC
CASGSGGYEQYF